This T cell receptor beta chain is drawn from a study of memory CD4+ T cells and cytomegalovirus serostatus. V lost 0 bases, J lost 4 bases, and 5 bases stayed unmatched. The CDR3 is 16 residues long. The germline CDR1 and CDR2 sequences are SGHTS and YDEGEE. Single viable CD3+CD4+CD8-CD45RO+ cells were sorted as the memory CD4+ T cells. The assay was immunoSEQ multiplex PCR, and TCRdb's table has in-frame clones only and misses some. The sample shows some 80,000 clones, more than 70% of them seen only once. The rearrangement uses TRBV5-8 and TRBJ2-1; TRBD1 agrees at 9 bases. The TCR sequence derives from an adult in good health and CMV-seronegative. Sequencing used memory CD4+ T cells from blood. The CDR3 region has the DNA TGTGCCAGCAGCTTGGCCCACAGGGGGCTGTACAATGAGCAGTTCTTC. It specifies CASSLAHRGLYNEQFF.